This T cell receptor beta chain was identified in a study of spatial heterogeneity in lung cancer. Across the study: Alpha-chain sequences were consistently detected in smaller numbers than beta-chain sequences. Across the raw uncorrected reads, a unique TCR and UMI combination was observed, on average, more than ten times.

This clonotype was recorded at least ten times. Being off target in a library aimed at alpha chains, this beta chain has a size of little meaning. The sample's time point: sample taken at primary tumor resection. Whole RNA obtained from tumor, nontumor lung or frozen PBMC underwent sequencing without sorting. The cohort: approximately 66 early-stage, untreated non-small cell lung cancer patients. Individual TCR cDNA molecules each bore their own unique molecular identifier. TCRdb called the 5' RACE reads again in MiXCR, with one record for every CDR3 protein. Of 4,100 or so distinct CDR3 sequences listed, around a fifth were seen once; the top ten hold 20% to 25%. The germline V gene has CDR1 SGHNT and CDR2 YYREEE (reference sequence). V lost 4 bases and J lost 4, with 17 bases in between. The CDR3 has 15 amino acids.

The chain combines TRBV5-4 with TRBJ2-5, with D perhaps matching TRBD1 (6 bases). The sample consisted of normal lung tissue next to the tumor, taken at surgery. This TCR derives from a female donor with early-stage non-small cell lung cancer. In nucleotides, the CDR3 is TGTGCCAGCAGCCCGTCGACAGGTGGGGGAGAGACCCAGTACTTC. Translation: CASSPSTGGGETQYF.